Included here is one T cell receptor (beta chain) sequence, with context. Its antigen is currently unknown. The table came from immunoSEQ multiplex PCR; TCRdb's copy has only in-frame clones and leaves some out. This table has around 140,000 clones, 85% to 90% appearing once. The data originate from a study of T cell responses to AZD1222 COVID-19 vaccine. General study points: Increases in Spike-specific TCR breadth and depth were seen after two AZD1222 doses.

The TCR sequence derives from an adult in good health. The sample in question was peripheral blood, obtained on day 0 of AZD1222 vaccination.

The CDR3 loop reads CASSPQLASLVTDTQYF. CDR3 DNA: TGTGCCAGCAGCCCCCAGCTCGCGAGTCTCGTCACAGATACGCAGTATTTT. The V call is TRBV4-2, the J call TRBJ2-3; D gene unclear. The V gene's germline CDR1 is LGHNA and CDR2 YNFKEQ. The CDR3 has 17 residues. V dropped 4 bases and J dropped 2 bases, with 19 bases sitting between them.